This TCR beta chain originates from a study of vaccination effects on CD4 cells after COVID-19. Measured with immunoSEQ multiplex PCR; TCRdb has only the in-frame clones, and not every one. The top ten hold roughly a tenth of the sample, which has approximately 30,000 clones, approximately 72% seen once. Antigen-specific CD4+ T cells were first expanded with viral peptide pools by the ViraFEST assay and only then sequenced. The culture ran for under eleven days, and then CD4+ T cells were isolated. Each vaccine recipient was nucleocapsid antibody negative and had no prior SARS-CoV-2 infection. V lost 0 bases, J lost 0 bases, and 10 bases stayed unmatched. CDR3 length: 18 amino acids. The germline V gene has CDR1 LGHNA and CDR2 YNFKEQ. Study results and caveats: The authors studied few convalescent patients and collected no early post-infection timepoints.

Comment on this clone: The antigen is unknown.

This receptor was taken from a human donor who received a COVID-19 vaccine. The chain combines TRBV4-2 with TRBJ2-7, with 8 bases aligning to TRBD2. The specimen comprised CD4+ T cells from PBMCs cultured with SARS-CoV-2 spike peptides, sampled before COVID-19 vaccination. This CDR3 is CASSQDLALAGFSYEQYF. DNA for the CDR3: TGTGCCAGCAGCCAAGATTTGGCCCTAGCGGGTTTCTCCTACGAGCAGTACTTC.